This T cell receptor (beta chain) was observed in a study of a mutant IDH1 vaccine in newly diagnosed glioma. Background on the study: Treated patients, averaging around 40 years, were approximately 60% male and about 38% female. Patients' prior therapy spanned radiotherapy, temozolomide, or both; most underwent both. Notes on the study in general: The vaccine induced immune responses, and these occurred in about 95% of patients.

Assay used: immunoSEQ multiplex PCR; TCRdb lists only in-frame clones, some missing. The data hold about 16,000 clones, with roughly 79% observed a single time. Regarding this clone: Its specificity is unknown.

Time point in this sample: baseline, week 1 (first vaccination visit). Specified treatment: pre-vaccination baseline after standard-of-care therapy. V lost 2 bases, J lost 1 base, and 8 bases lay in between. Germline V gene data show CDR1 as KGHSH and CDR2 as LQKENI. The CDR3 runs 14 residues. The TCR originated in a man in his forties with glioma. Material: PBMCs, obtained from a glioma patient treated with radiotherapy, temozolomide or both. The rearrangement links TRBV18 to TRBJ1-1; D remains ambiguous. The CDR3 nucleotides are TGTGCCAGCTCACCATCCATTAAGAACACTGAAGCTTTCTTT. This translates into CASSPSIKNTEAFF.